Reported below is one T cell receptor beta chain. This record comes from a study of type 1 and type 2 diabetes patients. Amplification started from genomic DNA. Amplification of the beta chain CDR3 used 30 forward and 13 reverse multiplex primers. TCRdb re-derived calls from the multiplex PCR reads in MiXCR, one entry per CDR3 protein. The table has fewer than 350,000 distinct CDR3 sequences, roughly 50% seen once. This CDR3 spans 10 amino acids. Trimming left V 7 bases short and J 8 bases short, with 5 bases between. This receptor was obtained from a man between 18 and 35 years old with type 2 diabetes. The specimen was peripheral blood mononuclear cells (PBMCs). J is TRBJ2-2 and V is TRBV12-3 or TRBV12-4, with D unclear. The CDR3 nucleotides read TGTGCCAGCATGGGGGGGGAGCTGTTTTTT. Residues: CASMGGELFF.